The T cell receptor (beta chain) under discussion was sequenced for a study of blood T cell repertoires in COVID-19. Across the study: Spain, Italy and the United States supplied samples that represented acute and convalescent COVID-19. In each case, the material was cDNA or gDNA derived from T cells, B-cell-depleted T cells, or PBMCs.

Adults between roughly 18 and 89 years of age took part from 24 US areas. Methods used by the authors: Researchers report that nucleated cell counts were estimated from reference gene primer amplification. Clones were sequenced by immunoSEQ multiplex PCR, and TCRdb holds only the in-frame ones, with some missing. V and J calls and clone size are given by that table; D and trimming were obtained from the DNA. This table has hundreds of thousands of clones, around 85% appearing once. The CDR3 consists of 15 residues. The germline CDR1 and CDR2 sequences are SEHNR and FQNEAQ (reference sequence). The J segment lost 4 bases and the V segment lost 1 base, leaving 2 bases of the junction unmatched.

This clonotype originated in a woman aged 35 to 49 with acute COVID-19. The sequencing input was PBMCs or T cells enriched from blood (not recorded which). The rearrangement joins TRBV7-9 to TRBJ2-3, with 10 bases fitting TRBD2. CDR3: CASSLGGTSADTQYF. Here the CDR3 DNA reads TGTGCCAGCAGCTTAGGGGGGACTAGCGCAGATACGCAGTATTTT.